These 13 T cell receptor beta chains were sequenced from one sample in a study of shared clonotypes between healthy human individuals. The data were produced by immunoSEQ multiplex PCR, yet TCRdb's version contains in-frame clones alone and is incomplete. Among some 1.5 million clones, around 98% were seen once, and the ten largest hold approximately 0.45%. Sequencing was carried out using naive CD4+ T cells sorted from blood. Described subset: CD45RA+ positively selected. These TCRs come from a man aged 25-45 years in good health.

The rearrangement uses TRBV9 and TRBJ1-2, with a weak D call TRBD1 (5 bases). Germline CDR1 SGDLS, CDR2 YYNGEE. The CDR3 extends over 15 amino acids. Trimming stripped 2 bases from V and 2 bases from J, with 13 bases between. CDR3 coding DNA: TGTGCCAGCAGCGTGGGACGCAGTGAGAACTATGGCTACACCTTC. Encoded protein: CASSVGRSENYGYTF.

The V gene is TRBV4-1, the J gene TRBJ2-7; D is perhaps TRBD2 (5 bases). Germline values: CDR1 MGHRA, CDR2 YSYEKL. V dropped 2 bases and J dropped 0 bases, with 8 bases sitting between them. The CDR3 runs 14 residues. This CDR3 is CASSQTGNSYEQYF. The CDR3 DNA sequence: TGCGCCAGCAGCCAAACCGGGAACTCCTACGAGCAGTACTTC.

The sample holds one count of this clone. The chain employs TRBV5-1 and TRBJ2-1, with D maybe TRBD2 (5 bases). CDR1 and CDR2 (germline): SGHRS, YFSETQ. The CDR3 is 14 amino acids. Trimming stripped 2 bases from V and 7 bases from J, with 13 bases between. Here the CDR3 reads CASSLTISGNEQFF. The CDR3 DNA is TGCGCCAGCAGCTTAACAATCAGCGGAAATGAGCAGTTCTTC.

The rearrangement joins TRBV7-2 to TRBJ1-1; D ambiguous. This CDR3 contains 13 residues. V was trimmed by 3 bases and J by 5 bases, leaving 10 bases between them. Germline V CDR1 and CDR2: SGHTA, FQGNSA. CDR3 coding DNA: TGTGCCAGCAGCTTGTCGAGGAGGACTGAAGCTTTCTTT. It codes for CASSLSRRTEAFF.

The chain couples TRBV6-1 to TRBJ1-2, with 9 bases aligning to TRBD1. The CDR3 is made up of 15 amino acids. Germline CDR1 and CDR2: MNHNS and SASEGT. V lost 6 bases to trimming and J lost 9 bases; unmatched junction nucleotides: 14. DNA of the CDR3: TGTGCCAGCAGCCTCGAAGGGACAGGGTCCTTTAGCTACACCTTC. Translation gives CASSLEGTGSFSYTF.

The chain is built from TRBV7-9 and TRBJ2-1, with 12 bases that match TRBD1. V was pared by 5 bases and J by 6 bases, with 11 bases of the junction left unmatched. CDR1 SEHNR and CDR2 FQNEAQ come from the germline V gene (reference sequence). The CDR3 sequence is 17 residues long. CDR3 in amino acids: CASSLGQGAPARNEQFF. As DNA, the CDR3 is TGTGCCAGCAGCCTGGGACAGGGGGCGCCGGCTCGCAATGAGCAGTTCTTC.

The chain recombines TRBV29-1 with TRBJ2-5; D not certain. The germline gives CDR1 SQVTM, CDR2 ANQGSEA. V dropped 3 bases and J dropped 5 bases, with 13 bases sitting between them. This CDR3 contains 13 residues. In nucleotides, the CDR3 is TGCAGCGTTGATCGGGTAGCAATGGAGACCCAGTACTTC. This encodes CSVDRVAMETQYF.

The gene calls are TRBV10-3 and TRBJ1-2, with D possibly TRBD1 on 5 matching bases. Germline CDR1 is ENHRY and CDR2 is SYGVKD. Trimming stripped 10 bases from V and 5 bases from J, with 20 bases between. There are 14 residues in the CDR3. The CDR3 nucleotides are TGTGCCACCAACCAGGACACGCGGGGGTATGGCTACACCTTC. It is translated as CATNQDTRGYGYTF.

The chain carries TRBV2 and TRBJ2-5; D possibly matches TRBD1 or TRBD2 (6 bases each). CDR3 length: 12 residues. Germline CDR1 reads SNHLY; CDR2 reads FYNNEI. Trimming removed 7 bases at V and 5 bases at J, with 11 bases between. CDR3 sequence (DNA): TGTGCCAGCACGGGGGCCGAGGAGACCCAGTACTTC. It yields the protein CASTGAEETQYF.

Of note for this clone: The sample holds other DNA sequences that translate to the same CDR3. The chain recombines TRBV28 with TRBJ1-5, with D uncertain. The V gene's germline CDR1 is MDHEN and CDR2 SYDVKM. Trimming shortened V by 6 bases and J by 4 bases, and 7 bases separated the two germline ends. The CDR3 contains 12 residues. The CDR3 region has the DNA TGTGCCAGCAGCCCGACAAATCAGCCCCAGCATTTT. This sequence encodes CASSPTNQPQHF.

This chain links TRBV6-5 with TRBJ2-7; no firm D call. Germline V gives CDR1 MNHEY, CDR2 SVGAGI. This CDR3 is built from 12 residues. Trimming took off 6 bases at V and 6 bases at J, with 12 bases between the two ends. This chain's CDR3 is CASSRKTREQYF. The CDR3 DNA is TGTGCCAGCAGCCGGAAGACCCGCGAGCAGTACTTC.

The chain recombines TRBV10-2 with TRBJ2-2, with TRBD1 as a possible D gene (5 bases). V was shortened by 6 bases and J by 2 bases, with 13 bases between the two germline ends. There are 15 residues in the CDR3. Germline values: CDR1 WSHSY, CDR2 SAAADI. The CDR3 loop reads CASRGDSLNTGELFF. CDR3 bases: TGCGCCAGCAGAGGAGACAGCCTTAACACCGGGGAGCTGTTTTTT.

This clone appeared once. The chain joins TRBV27 to TRBJ2-7, with 8 bases fitting TRBD1. Looked up from germline, CDR1 is MNHEY and CDR2 is SMNVEV (reference sequence). Unmatched junction bases numbered 6, after V lost 6 bases and J lost 5 bases. There are 13 residues in the CDR3. The CDR3 spells CASRIQGAHEQYF. For the CDR3, the DNA is TGTGCCAGCAGGATTCAGGGGGCCCACGAGCAGTACTTC.